Below, 30 T cell receptor beta chains from the same sample are listed, as sequenced in a study of T-cell reconstitution after alpha-beta-depleted transplantation in children. For TCRbeta, the library was prepared with unique molecular identifiers. TCRdb processed the PCR reads anew with MiXCR; each CDR3 protein has one entry. The sample has some 520,000 distinct CDR3 sequences, roughly 33% seen once; the top ten hold about 2.3%. Material: PBMCs from the stem cell graft donor, obtained from the stem cell graft. The receptor set was obtained from a human donor who donated a stem cell graft to a child with aplastic anemia.

This chain connects TRBV9 to TRBJ2-5; TRBD2 agrees at 11 bases. J lost 5 bases, V lost 3 bases, and 6 bases had no gene match. The germline V gene encodes CDR1 SGDLS and CDR2 YYNGEE. The CDR3 covers 15 residues. CDR3 protein: CASSGSGRAKETQYF. The CDR3 DNA sequence: TGTGCCAGCAGCGGTAGCGGGAGGGCGAAGGAGACCCAGTACTTC.

The chain couples TRBV20-1 to TRBJ2-3; 9 bases map to TRBD2. Germline V gene data show CDR1 as DFQATT and CDR2 as SNEGSKA (reference sequence). V trimming: 7 bases; J trimming: 5 bases; junction bases outside the gene matches: 4. This CDR3 contains 12 residues. The CDR3 sequence is CSGSGRGDTQYF. CDR3 nucleotide sequence: TGCAGTGGTAGCGGGAGAGGAGATACGCAGTATTTT.

This clonotype was seen only a few times. The chain links TRBV4-3 to TRBJ2-3; TRBD2 agrees at 12 bases. The CDR3 is 19 amino acids. Trimming at V came to 4 bases and at J to 1 base, leaving 12 bases not matched to a gene. The V gene's germline CDR1 is LGHNA and CDR2 YSLEER. This CDR3 reads CASSLLLAGGPGGTDTQYF. The CDR3 DNA reads as TGCGCCAGCAGCCTCTTACTAGCGGGAGGTCCAGGGGGCACAGATACGCAGTATTTT.

V gene TRBV15 combines with J gene TRBJ1-5, with 7 positions matching TRBD1. The CDR3 has 13 residues. The ends lost 5 bases at V and 3 bases at J; junction bases unmatched: 1. Germline values: CDR1 LNHNV, CDR2 YYDKDF (reference sequence). The CDR3 nucleotides are TGTGCCACCAGCGAGGGGGCCAATCAGCCCCAGCATTTT. Translated, it gives CATSEGANQPQHF.

This clonotype was detected a few times. This sequence joins TRBV5-1 and TRBJ1-1; no firm D call. The V end was cut by 5 bases, the J end by 5 bases, with 19 bases between. CDR3 length: 15 residues. Germline V gene sequence: CDR1 SGHRS, CDR2 YFSETQ. CDR3 sequence: CASSSDSWAPTEAFF. The CDR3 DNA follows: TGCGCCAGCAGTTCAGACTCTTGGGCACCAACTGAAGCTTTCTTT.

The V and J genes are TRBV12-3 or TRBV12-4 and TRBJ2-5; D is perhaps TRBD1 (7 bases). Trimming removed 10 bases at V and 2 bases at J, with 20 bases between. The length of the CDR3 is 15 residues. The CDR3 nucleotides read TGTGCCACCCGGCCAGGGCCAGGGGGGCAAGAGACCCAGTACTTC. Protein sequence: CATRPGPGGQETQYF.

The chain links TRBV12-3 or TRBV12-4 to TRBJ1-3; TRBD1 is a possible D gene (5 bases). The CDR3 is 17 residues long. V was clipped by 4 bases and J by 8 bases, with 24 bases between them. CDR3 in amino acids: CASSWVLGRGVWDTIYF. The DNA of the CDR3 is TGTGCCAGCAGTTGGGTTTTAGGCCGAGGGGTTTGGGACACCATATATTTT.

This clonotype was counted only a few times. The genes are TRBV29-1 and TRBJ1-1, with a tentative D call TRBD1 (5 bases). The CDR3 has 14 residues. Germline assignment: CDR1 SQVTM and CDR2 ANQGSEA. The V end lost 5 bases, the J end lost 0 bases, and 13 bases lay between the germline ends. CDR3 loop: CSVLTGAMNTEAFF. CDR3 nucleotides: TGCAGCGTTCTAACCGGGGCCATGAACACTGAAGCTTTCTTT.

The chain has TRBV12-3 or TRBV12-4 and TRBJ2-7; TRBD2 matches at 7 bases. This CDR3 spans 15 amino acids. Unmatched junction bases numbered 9, after V lost 4 bases and J lost 3 bases. The CDR3 region has the DNA TGTGCCAGCAGTTCACCGGGGGGAGGAAGCTACGAGCAGTACTTC. Protein: CASSSPGGGSYEQYF.

This clonotype was observed a few times. This sequence joins TRBV6-1 and TRBJ1-5; 7 positions agree with TRBD1. CDR1 MNHNS and CDR2 SASEGT come from the germline V gene. This CDR3 is 13 amino acids long. J was trimmed by 10 bases and V by 6 bases; bases with no gene match: 9. CDR3 nucleotide sequence: TGTGCCAGCAGGACAGGGTTGGAGTATCCCCAGCATTTT. Encoded protein: CASRTGLEYPQHF.

This clonotype has a handful of counts. The genes are TRBV5-1 and TRBJ2-1; 11 positions match TRBD2. The V segment lost 5 bases and the J segment 3 bases; nucleotides outside the gene matches: 7. The CDR3 is 16 amino acids. The germline CDR1 and CDR2 sequences are SGHRS and YFSETQ. The CDR3 loop reads CASRSSSGRFYNEQFF. CDR3 sequence (DNA): TGCGCCAGCAGGAGTTCTAGCGGGAGGTTCTACAATGAGCAGTTCTTC.

This chain joins TRBV20-1 and TRBJ1-5, with a weak D call TRBD1 (6 bases). The CDR3 has 15 amino acids. From germline, CDR1 is DFQATT and CDR2 SNEGSKA (reference sequence). The V end lost 4 bases, the J end lost 1 base, and 14 bases lay between the germline ends. The CDR3 coding sequence is TGCAGTGCTACCGAGACAGGAGGGAGCAATCAGCCCCAGCATTTT. Translating gives CSATETGGSNQPQHF.

The chain has TRBV29-1 and TRBJ1-2; D may be TRBD1 (5 bases). The CDR3 extends over 12 amino acids. Germline assignment: CDR1 SQVTM and CDR2 ANQGSEA. Trimming took off 4 bases at V and 5 bases at J, with 11 bases between the two ends. The CDR3 coding sequence is TGCAGCGTTGCAGACAGCTTATATGGCTACACCTTC. It codes for CSVADSLYGYTF.

V gene TRBV7-8 combines with J gene TRBJ2-2; 13 positions agree with TRBD2. Germline lookup yields CDR1 SGHVS and CDR2 FQNEAQ. CDR3 size: 18 residues. With 5 bases clipped from V and 7 bases from J, the junction kept 13 bases outside the gene matches. The CDR3 sequence: CASSPATGTSGISGELFF. DNA for the CDR3: TGTGCCAGCAGCCCAGCAACGGGGACTAGCGGGATTAGCGGGGAGCTGTTTTTT.

V usage is TRBV19 and J usage is TRBJ2-7; D gene ambiguous. Trimming pared 5 bases from V and 9 bases from J, leaving 17 bases between. Looked up from germline, CDR1 is LNHDA and CDR2 is SQIVND (reference sequence). This CDR3 has 13 amino acids. This CDR3 reads CASSVQRLGVQYF. The CDR3 region has the DNA TGTGCCAGTAGTGTCCAACGGCTAGGCGTGCAGTACTTC.

The chain couples TRBV7-9 to TRBJ2-1, with unresolved D. Looked up from germline, CDR1 is SEHNR and CDR2 is FQNEAQ (reference sequence). The CDR3 extends over 14 amino acids. V lost 1 base to trimming and J lost 3 bases, with 7 bases between them. The CDR3 nucleotides read TGTGCCAGCAGCTTAGAGGTCAGCTACAATGAGCAGTTCTTC. It translates to CASSLEVSYNEQFF.

Here the CDR3 DNA reads TGTGCCAGCAGCTCCCAGGGACAGGCTGTGGAGCAGTACGTC. Protein product: CASSSQGQAVEQYV. The V call is TRBV7-2, the J call TRBJ2-7; 8 nucleotides line up with TRBD1. This CDR3 contains 14 residues. V lost 4 bases, J lost 7 bases, and 9 bases stayed unmatched. CDR1 and CDR2 from the germline V gene are SGHTA and FQGNSA.

This chain links TRBV5-1 with TRBJ2-1; no firm D call. The CDR3 is 17 amino acids. Trimming took 0 bases from V and 6 from J, leaving 19 bases between them. CDR1 and CDR2 (germline): SGHRS, YFSETQ. The CDR3 DNA follows: TGCGCCAGCAGCTTGGCCGAGGTTAGACCCCTTTCCAATGAGCAGTTCTTC. Its protein product is CASSLAEVRPLSNEQFF.

V usage is TRBV5-4 and J usage is TRBJ2-3; TRBD1 matches 10 bases. CDR3 length equals 15 residues. V lost 3 bases and J lost 7; bases outside the gene matches: 8. From germline, CDR1 is SGHNT and CDR2 YYREEE (reference sequence). The CDR3 nucleotides are TGTGCCAGCAGCTATGGACAGGGGGTTGGATATACGCAGTATTTT. Amino acids: CASSYGQGVGYTQYF.

The chain joins TRBV6-5 to TRBJ1-1; D may be TRBD1 (6 bases). With 3 bases removed from V and 6 bases from J, the gap between germline ends came to 11 bases. The CDR3 runs 13 residues. Germline V lookup: CDR1 MNHEY, CDR2 SVGAGI. As DNA, the CDR3 is TGTGCCAGCAGTTATAGACAGGTCGCTGAAGCTTTCTTT. Amino acids: CASSYRQVAEAFF.

The rearrangement uses TRBV7-2 and TRBJ2-5, with 7 bases lining up with TRBD1. Germline CDR1 SGHTA, CDR2 FQGNSA. V lost 6 bases, J lost 4 bases, and 8 bases stayed unmatched. This CDR3 is 14 amino acids long. CDR3 loop: CASSQYRQGETQYF. The CDR3 coding sequence is TGTGCCAGCAGTCAATACAGACAGGGAGAGACCCAGTACTTC.

The J gene is TRBJ2-7, the V gene TRBV7-2; TRBD2 matches 11 bases. With 1 base clipped from V and 5 bases from J, the junction kept 10 bases outside the gene matches. The CDR3 loop spans 17 amino acids. The V gene's germline CDR1 is SGHTA and CDR2 FQGNSA. CDR3 protein: CASSLGGIAGGLHEQYF. CDR3 in DNA: TGTGCCAGCAGCTTAGGGGGCATAGCGGGAGGGCTACACGAGCAGTACTTC.

The rearrangement uses TRBV20-1 and TRBJ2-5; 8 nucleotides match TRBD1. The CDR3 extends over 18 amino acids. CDR1 and CDR2 from the germline V gene are DFQATT and SNEGSKA (reference sequence). The junction had 13 bases not matched to a gene; V was cut back by 0 bases and J by 1 base. CDR3 nucleotide sequence: TGCAGTGCTAGAGATTCGTCCCCCGTCACAGGGGGCCAAGAGACCCAGTACTTC. Translating gives CSARDSSPVTGGQETQYF.

V and J are TRBV12-3 or TRBV12-4 and TRBJ1-6, with D tentatively TRBD1 (5 bases). The CDR3 consists of 16 residues. The V gene lost 4 bases and the J gene lost 9 bases, with 19 bases spanning the gap. The CDR3, as DNA: TGTGCCAGCAGTTATGGACCAGGGAGGAGGAGTTCACCCCTCCACTTT. Translating it yields CASSYGPGRRSSPLHF.

In this sample, this clonotype turned up a few times. The genes are TRBV20-1 and TRBJ2-1; 8 bases map to TRBD1. After removal of 5 bases from V and 0 bases from J, the junction contained 9 bases not matched to a gene. The germline gives CDR1 DFQATT, CDR2 SNEGSKA (reference sequence). The CDR3 has 16 amino acids. DNA for the CDR3: TGCAGTGCTCGTCGCAGGGGGCATGGCTCCTACAATGAGCAGTTCTTC. Protein product: CSARRRGHGSYNEQFF.

This clonotype has only a few counts. The chain carries TRBV29-1 and TRBJ2-1; D is possibly TRBD1 or TRBD2 (5 bases each). CDR1 and CDR2 (germline): SQVTM, ANQGSEA. V lost 3 bases and J lost 7, with 10 bases in between. CDR3 length: 12 residues. The CDR3 sequence: CSVDPGRNEQFF. For the CDR3, the DNA is TGCAGCGTTGATCCAGGGAGAAATGAGCAGTTCTTC.

The chain employs TRBV6-1 and TRBJ1-2, with TRBD1 matching 8 bases. Germline assignment: CDR1 MNHNS and CDR2 SASEGT. The V and J ends lost 2 bases and 4 bases, in that order; junction bases with no gene match: 0. The CDR3 is 13 amino acids. CDR3 sequence reads: CASSEQGAYGYTF. CDR3 sequence (DNA): TGTGCCAGCAGTGAACAGGGGGCCTATGGCTACACCTTC.

V gene TRBV12-3 or TRBV12-4 combines with J gene TRBJ2-5; 8 nucleotides agree with TRBD1. This CDR3 spans 15 amino acids. V shed 5 bases, J shed 7 bases, and the junction held 12 bases outside the gene matches. The CDR3 DNA sequence: TGTGCCAGCAGTCCCAGGGGGCTATTCGTTAGGACCCAGTACTTC. This codes for CASSPRGLFVRTQYF.

This clonotype was found a few times. The chain employs TRBV20-1 and TRBJ2-7; 14 bases map to TRBD2. This CDR3 spans 14 amino acids. The trim removed 4 bases at V and 5 bases at J, leaving 4 bases unmatched. Per the germline V gene, CDR1 is DFQATT and CDR2 is SNEGSKA (reference sequence). For the CDR3, the DNA is TGCAGTGCTACAGGGACTAGCGGGAGCGACGAGCAGTACTTC. This encodes CSATGTSGSDEQYF.

This clonotype turned up a few times. This chain links TRBV12-3 or TRBV12-4 with TRBJ2-3; a weak D match, TRBD2 (7 bases). This CDR3 comprises 17 residues. Trimming took 10 bases from V and 2 from J, leaving 25 bases between them. In DNA form, the CDR3 reads TGTGCCACCCGAAGGGGGGGGCAGGGACTTTTCACAGATACGCAGTATTTT. Translated, it gives CATRRGGQGLFTDTQYF.